These 10 T cell receptor beta chains came from one sample sequenced in a study of control samples from healthy donors and cancer patients. Data came from immunoSEQ multiplex PCR; TCRdb stores just in-frame clones and leaves some out. The sample shows roughly 100,000 clones, 92% of them seen only once. What was sequenced was blood. The receptors stem from a woman between 18 and 29 years old in good health.

The genes are TRBV15 and TRBJ2-2; D is ambiguous. The CDR3 covers 14 residues. Trimming stripped 1 base from V and 5 bases from J, with 8 bases between. The germline V gene has CDR1 LNHNV and CDR2 YYDKDF (reference sequence). CDR3 protein: CATSRAADTGELFF. DNA of the CDR3: TGTGCCACCAGCAGAGCGGCAGATACCGGGGAGCTGTTTTTT. The whole variable domain, filled in from reference TRBV15 and TRBJ2-2, reads DAMVIQNPRYQVTQFGKPVTLSCSQTLNHNVMYWYQQKSSQAPKLLFHYYDKDFNNEADTPDNFQSRRPNTSFCFLDIRSPGLGDTAMYLCATSRAADTGELFFGEGSRLTVL.

The chain carries TRBV3-1 (or the pseudogene TRBV3-2) and TRBJ2-1; 10 bases line up with TRBD2. Losses at the gene ends were 5 bases for V and 3 bases for J; bases not matched to a gene: 10. Per germline, CDR1 LGHDT and CDR2 YNNKEL (reference sequence). The CDR3 sequence is 17 residues long. DNA of the CDR3: TGTGCCAGCAGCTCTACGTTAGCGGGAGGAAACTACAATGAGCAGTTCTTC. It yields the protein CASSSTLAGGNYNEQFF.

CDR3 DNA sequence: TGTGCCTCGAACCCGGGACTAGCGGCCTTAGCCAAAAACATTCAGTACTTC. It yields the protein CASNPGLAALAKNIQYF. The V call is TRBV19, the J call TRBJ2-4; 11 bases are shared with TRBD2. The CDR3 runs 17 residues. Trimming at V came to 11 bases and at J to 0 bases, leaving 12 bases not matched to a gene. Germline CDR1 reads LNHDA; CDR2 reads SQIVND (reference sequence). Full variable domain (outside the CDR3, taken from reference TRBV19 and TRBJ2-4): DGGITQSPKYLFRKEGQNVTLSCEQNLNHDAMYWYRQDPGQGLRLIYYSQIVNDFQKGDIAEGYSVSREKKESFPLTVTSAQKNPTAFYLCASNPGLAALAKNIQYFGAGTRLSVL.

Points on this clone: The same CDR3 is also encoded by other DNA sequences in this sample. The chain links TRBV27 to TRBJ2-3; 11 positions agree with TRBD2. V shed 6 bases and J 5 bases; nucleotides not matched to a gene: 22. This CDR3 has 20 residues. The germline CDR1 and CDR2 sequences are MNHEY and SMNVEV (reference sequence). CDR3 in amino acids: CASRVYPPRHSGGAVDTQYF. The CDR3 nucleotides are TGTGCCAGCAGGGTTTATCCTCCTCGGCATAGCGGGGGGGCGGTAGATACGCAGTATTTT.

The chain uses TRBV7-8 and TRBJ2-7, with 10 bases identical to TRBD1. Germline CDR1 SGHVS, CDR2 FQNEAQ. The J segment lost 5 bases and the V segment lost 4 bases, leaving 8 bases of the junction unmatched. This CDR3 contains 15 residues. In nucleotides, the CDR3 is TGTGCCAGCAGCTCCGTTAGGGACAGGGGCCACGAGCAGTACTTC. Amino acid sequence: CASSSVRDRGHEQYF.

The chain joins TRBV6-5 to TRBJ1-1; possibly TRBD1 for D (6 bases). Looked up from germline, CDR1 is MNHEY and CDR2 is SVGAGI. V was clipped by 2 bases and J by 8 bases, with 9 bases between them. The CDR3 is 12 amino acids. The CDR3 DNA is TGTGCCAGCAGTTACCTCGGACAGGAAGCTTTCTTT. Residues: CASSYLGQEAFF.

The V gene is TRBV28, the J gene TRBJ1-4, with D hard to call. Trimming removed 7 bases at V and 5 bases at J, with 14 bases between. There are 14 residues in the CDR3. Germline CDR1 and CDR2: MDHEN and SYDVKM. The CDR3, as DNA: TGTGCCAGCAAAAGCGGACTGATCAATGAAAAACTGTTTTTT. Protein product: CASKSGLINEKLFF.

V is TRBV28 and J is TRBJ2-7, with unresolved D. The germline V and J ends were trimmed by 1 base and 0 bases, with 7 bases remaining between them. The germline V gene encodes CDR1 MDHEN and CDR2 SYDVKM. This CDR3 comprises 14 residues. The CDR3 spells CASSLSGTSYEQYF. CDR3 DNA sequence: TGTGCCAGCAGTTTATCGGGCACCTCCTACGAGCAGTACTTC.

The chain employs TRBV12-5 and TRBJ1-1; D gene uncertain. Between the trimmed V and J ends, which lost 1 base and 6 bases, there was a span of 9 bases. Germline CDR1 is LGHNT and CDR2 is FRNRAP. This CDR3 comprises 13 residues. CDR3 sequence reads: CASGLGPHPEAFF. Here the CDR3 DNA reads TGTGCTAGTGGTTTGGGACCGCACCCTGAAGCTTTCTTT.

The chain combines TRBV5-4 with TRBJ1-6; TRBD1 matches 7 bases. Losses at the gene ends were 5 bases for V and 7 bases for J; bases not matched to a gene: 6. This CDR3 has 14 residues. The V gene's germline CDR1 is SGHNT and CDR2 YYREEE (reference sequence). The CDR3: CASRGQNYNSPLHF. CDR3 in DNA: TGTGCCAGCAGGGGACAGAATTACAATTCACCCCTCCACTTT.